This TCR beta chain is drawn from a study of cytomegalovirus exposure and HLA in healthy donors. Study context: Drawn from HLA-typed donors, approximately 85 million unique TCRs were held in an early data release. Study-level results: In an earlier analysis, about 87% or about 30%: the productive usage of most TCR beta V segments. Later analysis identified several of the most significant clusters that appeared linked to common viral pathogens. As was reported, the HLA-A and HLA-B alleles of most subjects were accurately predicted from TCR beta sequences.

Germline CDR1 reads MGHRA; CDR2 reads YSYEKL. The CDR3 has 15 amino acids. V lost 4 bases and J lost 1, with 13 bases in between. Regarding this clone: What it recognizes is unknown.

Both 60 Vbeta primers and 13 Jbeta primers went into the PCR. Measured with immunoSEQ multiplex PCR; TCRdb has only the in-frame clones, and not every one. The table shows more than 110,000 clones, with about three quarters occurring only once. The source of this sequence is a man aged 40-49 years in good health and CMV-seropositive. The sequenced sample was PBMCs. J is TRBJ1-1 and V is TRBV4-1, with D unclear. This CDR3 is CASSPLGTPNTEAFF. CDR3 nucleotides: TGCGCCAGCAGCCCACTGGGCACCCCGAACACTGAAGCTTTCTTT.